The next 14 T cell receptor beta chains were all read from a single sample in a study of T cells in Graves' hyperthyroidism and ophthalmopathy. The investigators amplified TCR beta CDR3 regions from RNA transcripts. HTBI primers were used for first-round RT-PCR of the TCR CDR3. TCRdb redid the calling of the multiplex PCR reads with MiXCR, one entry per CDR3 protein. The sample lists about 520,000 distinct CDR3 sequences, approximately 25% seen once, with roughly 10% in the top ten. The sequenced material came from blood. Receptors were obtained from a woman aged 25 to 39 with Graves' ophthalmopathy.

This rearrangement joins TRBV6-2 or TRBV6-3 to TRBJ2-5; TRBD2 aligns across 8 bases. Germline V CDR1 and CDR2: MNHEY, SVGEGT. The V segment lost 6 bases and the J segment 8 bases; nucleotides outside the gene matches: 11. This CDR3 spans 14 amino acids. In nucleotides, the CDR3 is TGTGCCAGCAGGCCAGCGGGGGTCCTGGGAACCCAGTACTTC. Its protein is CASRPAGVLGTQYF.

This clonotype was found many times. V and J are TRBV4-2 and TRBJ1-1; 9 bases are a match to TRBD1. The CDR3 spans 14 residues. Germline V gene sequence: CDR1 LGHNA, CDR2 YNFKEQ. J lost 4 bases, V lost 4 bases, and 4 bases had no gene match. The CDR3 spells CASSLPGQGTEAFF. DNA of the CDR3: TGTGCCAGCAGCCTTCCGGGACAGGGCACTGAAGCTTTCTTT.

The CDR3 DNA sequence: TGTGCCAGCAGTTACGAGGGACAGAACTATGGCTACACCTTC. This encodes CASSYEGQNYGYTF. The chain has TRBV6-5 and TRBJ1-2, with 7 nucleotides matching TRBD1. The germline V gene encodes CDR1 MNHEY and CDR2 SVGAGI. The junction had 2 bases not matched to a gene; V was cut back by 2 bases and J by 2 bases. The CDR3 contains 14 residues.

The chain carries TRBV11-2 and TRBJ1-2; 11 bases align to TRBD1. Germline CDR1 SGHAT, CDR2 FQNNGV. The CDR3 length is 15 residues. J was trimmed by 7 bases and V by 5 bases; bases with no gene match: 9. The CDR3 sequence is CASSTGQGADRGYTF. Written as DNA, the CDR3 is TGTGCCAGCAGCACCGGACAGGGGGCAGATCGTGGCTACACCTTC.

This clonotype came up many times. V usage is TRBV20-1 and J usage is TRBJ2-7; D is unclear. Looked up from germline, CDR1 is DFQATT and CDR2 is SNEGSKA (reference sequence). Trimming left V 1 base short and J 2 bases short, with 12 bases between. The CDR3 consists of 14 residues. The DNA of the CDR3 is TGCAGTGCTAGAGCCCAACAGAATCCCTACGAGCAGTACTTC. Protein product: CSARAQQNPYEQYF.

This clonotype was counted many times. The gene calls are TRBV25-1 and TRBJ2-7, with D possibly being TRBD1 or TRBD2 (6 bases each). This CDR3 has 12 amino acids. From germline, CDR1 is MGHDK and CDR2 SYGVNS. Trimming removed 7 bases at V and 6 bases at J, with 13 bases between. The CDR3 sequence: CASNIGGGEQYF. The CDR3 region has the DNA TGTGCCAGCAATATAGGGGGAGGCGAGCAGTACTTC.

This sequence joins TRBV6-1 and TRBJ2-7; TRBD1 might be the D (5 bases). There are 15 residues in the CDR3. Trimming removed 9 bases at V and 3 bases at J, with 21 bases between. Germline V gives CDR1 MNHNS, CDR2 SASEGT. The CDR3: CASRKGKGQGYEQYF. The CDR3, as DNA: TGTGCCAGTCGAAAGGGGAAAGGGCAAGGCTACGAGCAGTACTTC.

This clonotype was observed a few times. This chain connects TRBV10-3 to TRBJ2-2; 9 bases agree with TRBD1. From germline, CDR1 is ENHRY and CDR2 SYGVKD. The CDR3 loop spans 15 amino acids. V shed 7 bases and J 6 bases; nucleotides not matched to a gene: 9. The CDR3 is CAINAGTGFSGELFF. The CDR3 DNA sequence: TGTGCCATCAATGCCGGGACAGGGTTCTCCGGGGAGCTGTTTTTT.

This clonotype was recorded at least ten times. The V gene is TRBV20-1, the J gene TRBJ1-1; D unresolved. The CDR3 runs 14 residues. The V gene lost 3 bases and the J gene lost 0 bases, with 11 bases spanning the gap. Looked up from germline, CDR1 is DFQATT and CDR2 is SNEGSKA (reference sequence). CDR3 sequence reads: CSASWQAMNTEAFF. The DNA of the CDR3 is TGCAGTGCTAGTTGGCAGGCGATGAACACTGAAGCTTTCTTT.

This clonotype was recorded many times. V gene TRBV6-5 combines with J gene TRBJ2-6; D is ambiguous. Germline V gives CDR1 MNHEY, CDR2 SVGAGI. Trimming removed 6 bases from V and 2 bases from J, with 14 bases in between. The CDR3 runs 16 residues. CDR3 in DNA: TGTGCCAGCAGGCGCACGAGTGGGGCTGGGGCCAACGTCCTGACTTTC. Translated, it gives CASRRTSGAGANVLTF.

This clonotype was detected many times. The V and J genes are TRBV7-2 and TRBJ2-5; D may be TRBD2 (6 bases). Trimming stripped 5 bases from V and 5 bases from J, with 18 bases between. Germline-derived CDR1 and CDR2 are SGHTA and FQGNSA. The CDR3 sequence is 15 residues long. CDR3 in amino acids: CASSLTSTSYETQYF. Written as DNA, the CDR3 is TGTGCCAGCAGCCTTACTTCGACTAGTTACGAGACCCAGTACTTC.

This clonotype turned up a few times. The chain recombines TRBV20-1 with TRBJ2-5; maybe TRBD2 (5 bases). CDR3 length: 12 amino acids. Germline values: CDR1 DFQATT, CDR2 SNEGSKA (reference sequence). V was cut by 1 base and J by 4 bases, with 7 bases left in between. CDR3: CSARVGGETQYF. The CDR3 nucleotides read TGCAGTGCTAGAGTAGGAGGAGAGACCCAGTACTTC.

This clonotype was detected only once. V usage is TRBV6-1 and J usage is TRBJ2-7; D remains ambiguous. Trimming left V 4 bases short and J 1 base short, with 8 bases between. The germline V gene encodes CDR1 MNHNS and CDR2 SASEGT. The CDR3 extends over 13 amino acids. The CDR3 DNA is TGTGCCAGCAGTGTCACCAGATCCTACGAGCAGTACTTC. The encoded protein is CASSVTRSYEQYF.

The gene calls are TRBV28 and TRBJ1-1; a possible D gene is TRBD1 (5 bases). CDR1 and CDR2 (germline): MDHEN, SYDVKM. This CDR3 spans 14 amino acids. V dropped 7 bases and J dropped 9 bases, with 21 bases sitting between them. DNA of the CDR3: TGTGCCAGCACCGTCGGCACCGGGGGACGTAAAGCTTTCTTT. This codes for CASTVGTGGRKAFF.